The 5 T cell receptor beta chains given below trace back to one sample, sequenced in a study of T cells in Graves' hyperthyroidism and ophthalmopathy. Amplification of TCR beta CDR3 regions used RNA as the template. Initially, a first-round RT-PCR of the TCR CDR3 employed the HTBI primer set. MiXCR, run by TCRdb on the multiplex PCR reads, gives a single entry per CDR3 protein. Of about 400,000 distinct CDR3 sequences listed, more than 13% were seen once; the top ten hold 25% to 30%. Source material: blood. The receptors stem from a man aged 45-60 years with Graves' ophthalmopathy.

This rearrangement joins TRBV19 to TRBJ2-7; D could derive from TRBD1 or TRBD2 (6 bases each). The V end was cut by 3 bases, the J end by 2 bases, with 11 bases between. CDR1 and CDR2 (germline): LNHDA, SQIVND (reference sequence). The CDR3 totals 14 residues. The CDR3: CASSINGGTYEQYF. The DNA for the CDR3 is TGTGCCAGTAGTATCAACGGGGGCACCTACGAGCAGTACTTC.

This clonotype was observed at least ten times. The gene calls are TRBV6-6 and TRBJ2-3; 10 bases agree with TRBD2. There are 16 residues in the CDR3. V trimming: 2 bases; J trimming: 5 bases; junction bases outside the gene matches: 7. CDR1 is MNHNY and CDR2 is SVGAGI in the germline V gene (reference sequence). The CDR3 nucleotides are TGTGCCAGCAGTTACGGACTAGCGGCCCTAGGAGATACGCAGTATTTT. Encoded protein: CASSYGLAALGDTQYF.

Ten or more counts support this clonotype. The V call is TRBV5-1, the J call TRBJ2-3; D ambiguous. The CDR3 runs to 15 residues. CDR1 and CDR2 from the germline V gene are SGHRS and YFSETQ. The V end was cut by 0 bases, the J end by 5 bases, with 13 bases between. In DNA, the CDR3 is TGCGCCAGCAGCTTGGCCGCCGGCCGAAAAGATACGCAGTATTTT. Its translation is CASSLAAGRKDTQYF.

This clonotype was observed at least ten times. The V gene is TRBV9, the J gene TRBJ2-1; no clear D. Germline-derived CDR1 and CDR2 are SGDLS and YYNGEE. The V end was cut by 0 bases, the J end by 0 bases, with 10 bases between. This CDR3 contains 16 residues. CDR3 sequence (DNA): TGTGCCAGCAGCGTAGGGGCCATAAGCTCCTACAATGAGCAGTTCTTC. Protein product: CASSVGAISSYNEQFF. The entire variable domain, with the rest obtained from reference TRBV9 and TRBJ2-1, is as follows: DSGVTQTPKHLITATGQRVTLRCSPRSGDLSVYWYQQSLDQGLQFLIQYYNGEERAKGNILERFSAQQFPDLHSELNLSSLELGDSALYFCASSVGAISSYNEQFFGPGTRLTVL.

This clonotype appeared a few times. This rearrangement joins TRBV10-3 to TRBJ1-3; unclear D gene. V dropped 2 bases and J dropped 0 bases, with 5 bases sitting between them. CDR1 and CDR2 from the germline V gene are ENHRY and SYGVKD. The CDR3 spans 14 residues. The CDR3 is CAISEGYSGNTIYF. The CDR3 DNA sequence: TGTGCCATCAGTGAGGGGTACTCTGGAAACACCATATATTTT.